The next 26 T cell receptor beta chains were all read from a single sample in a study of cytomegalovirus exposure and HLA in healthy donors (dated by TCRdb to about 2017). The receptor library was made with the immunoSEQ multiplex PCR assay. For the multiplex PCR, a mixture combining 60 forward primers for TCR Vbeta segments and 13 reverse primers for TCR Jbeta segments was used. As stored in TCRdb, this immuneACCESS dataset retains in-frame rearrangements with V and J assigned. A fraction of the clones does not appear; measured against another copy, unresolved V genes explain less than half of the discrepancy, and the remainder lacks a known reason. The sample records more than 80,000 clones, 65% to 85% of which are singletons. 14% of the sample is held by the ten biggest clonotypes. Source material: PBMCs. These receptors all stem from a woman in her sixties or seventies in good health and CMV-seropositive.

V usage is TRBV9 and J usage is TRBJ1-1; no clear D gene. Germline CDR1 and CDR2: SGDLS and YYNGEE. The CDR3 spans 11 residues. The V end lost 7 bases, the J end lost 7 bases, and 11 bases lay between the germline ends. CDR3 in DNA: TGTGCCAGCGGGCGGGCTGATGAAGCTTTCTTT. It is translated as CASGRADEAFF.

The chain uses TRBV5-1 and TRBJ1-6; a weak D match, TRBD1 (5 bases). The CDR3 length is 13 residues. V dropped 7 bases and J dropped 7 bases, with 12 bases sitting between them. Looked up from germline, CDR1 is SGHRS and CDR2 is YFSETQ. CDR3 coding DNA: TGCGCCAGCGGGCAGACAGTGAATTCACCCCTCCACTTT. This sequence encodes CASGQTVNSPLHF. Complete variable domain (other parts from reference TRBV5-1 and TRBJ1-6): KAGVTQTPRYLIKTRGQQVTLSCSPISGHRSVSWYQQTPGQGLQFLFEYFSETQRNKGNFPGRFSGRQFSNSRSEMNVSTLELGDSALYLCASGQTVNSPLHFGNGTRLTVT.

The rearrangement joins TRBV18 to TRBJ1-6; 7 nucleotides line up with TRBD1. This CDR3 has 15 amino acids. V was clipped by 5 bases and J by 9 bases; unmatched bases: 10. Germline V gene lookup returns CDR1 KGHSH and CDR2 LQKENI. The CDR3: CASSGTVFLTSPLHF. The CDR3 nucleotides are TGTGCCAGCTCAGGGACAGTGTTCTTGACTTCACCCCTCCACTTT.

The chain combines TRBV5-1 with TRBJ2-2; 12 bases are shared with TRBD2. The CDR3 has 22 residues. The V segment lost 0 bases and the J segment 0 bases; nucleotides outside the gene matches: 15. The germline V gene has CDR1 SGHRS and CDR2 YFSETQ. In DNA, the CDR3 is TGCGCCAGCAGCTTGGGGGGATGGGGAGGACTAGCGGGGAGCTCGAACACCGGGGAGCTGTTTTTT. Amino acid sequence: CASSLGGWGGLAGSSNTGELFF.

The genes are TRBV29-1 and TRBJ2-5; D is ambiguous. Germline CDR1 and CDR2: SQVTM and ANQGSEA. V dropped 1 base and J dropped 5 bases, with 11 bases sitting between them. The CDR3 is 13 amino acids. The CDR3 region is CSVEVREAETQYF. As DNA, the CDR3 is TGCAGCGTTGAAGTACGCGAGGCTGAGACCCAGTACTTC. The variable domain in full, with the rest retrieved from reference TRBV29-1 and TRBJ2-5, is SAVISQKPSRDICQRGTSLTIQCQVDSQVTMMFWYRQQPGQSLTLIATANQGSEATYESGFVIDKFPISRPNLTFSTLTVSNMSPEDSSIYLCSVEVREAETQYFGPGTRLLVL.

The rearrangement uses TRBV11-2 and TRBJ1-2, with D maybe TRBD1 (6 bases). Germline V CDR1 and CDR2: SGHAT, FQNNGV. Trimming removed 5 bases from V and 6 bases from J, with 19 bases in between. This CDR3 has 15 residues. The CDR3 region is CASSPLGRGAHGYTF. The CDR3 DNA reads as TGTGCCAGCAGCCCCCTAGGGCGGGGGGCGCATGGCTACACCTTC.

This clone has only one observation. The CDR3 here is CASSERQGQSGYTF. The DNA of the CDR3 is TGTGCCAGCAGTGAGAGACAGGGACAGTCTGGCTACACCTTC. The gene calls are TRBV6-6 and TRBJ1-2; 7 nucleotides line up with TRBD1. The V segment lost 5 bases and the J segment 7 bases; nucleotides outside the gene matches: 10. Germline V gene data show CDR1 as MNHNY and CDR2 as SVGAGI (reference sequence). This CDR3 contains 14 residues.

V is TRBV4-1 and J is TRBJ1-6; no reliable D call. The CDR3 runs 15 residues. The V and J ends lost 4 bases and 8 bases respectively, with 15 bases between them. Looked up from germline, CDR1 is MGHRA and CDR2 is YSYEKL. The CDR3 sequence is CASSLRLEVDSPLHF. The CDR3 nucleotides are TGCGCCAGCAGCCTTCGACTCGAGGTGGATTCACCCCTCCACTTT.

V is TRBV7-3 and J is TRBJ2-2; D call uncertain. This CDR3 comprises 13 residues. V shed 5 bases and J shed 6 bases, with 10 bases lying between them. The germline V gene has CDR1 SGHTA and CDR2 FQGTGA. The CDR3 region is CASSRAVAGELFF. Here the CDR3 DNA reads TGTGCCAGCAGCCGCGCTGTTGCCGGGGAGCTGTTTTTT.

The rearrangement uses TRBV5-4 and TRBJ1-6, with 8 bases fitting TRBD1. CDR3 size: 15 residues. Trimming cost V 1 base and J 6 bases; bases outside gene matches: 3. Per the germline V gene, CDR1 is SGHNT and CDR2 is YYREEE (reference sequence). The CDR3 reads CASSLQTGANSPLHF. The CDR3 DNA reads as TGTGCCAGCAGCTTGCAGACAGGGGCTAATTCACCCCTCCACTTT.

J is TRBJ1-5 and V is TRBV28, with D hard to call. V dropped 8 bases and J dropped 4 bases, with 21 bases sitting between them. Germline values: CDR1 MDHEN, CDR2 SYDVKM. This CDR3 comprises 16 residues. This CDR3 is CASGTSLGEGNQPQHF. CDR3 DNA: TGTGCCAGCGGCACGAGCTTGGGTGAGGGAAATCAGCCCCAGCATTTT.

This clone was seen more than once but under ten times. The chain combines TRBV6-1 with TRBJ1-4, with D perhaps TRBD1 (6 bases). The CDR3 spans 15 residues. V was shortened by 7 bases and J by 5 bases, with 17 bases between the two germline ends. Germline CDR1 is MNHNS and CDR2 is SASEGT. This CDR3 reads CASTDQDRRNEKLFF. The DNA of the CDR3 is TGTGCCAGCACAGATCAGGACAGACGCAATGAAAAACTGTTTTTT.

The rearrangement links TRBV2 to TRBJ2-2; 8 bases align to TRBD1. Trimming cost V 5 bases and J 7 bases; bases outside gene matches: 6. CDR1 is SNHLY, CDR2 FYNNEI, per germline. The CDR3 has 14 residues. CDR3 sequence: CASSFQGAVGELFF. CDR3 bases: TGTGCCAGCAGTTTTCAGGGGGCGGTCGGGGAGCTGTTTTTT.

The rearrangement joins TRBV4-1 to TRBJ1-6; unclear D gene. Germline V gives CDR1 MGHRA, CDR2 YSYEKL. This CDR3 spans 15 amino acids. V was trimmed by 0 bases and J by 9 bases, leaving 12 bases between them. DNA for the CDR3: TGCGCCAGCAGCCAAGATATTGTCGGCGGTTCACCCCTCCACTTT. Translated, it gives CASSQDIVGGSPLHF.

The chain has TRBV29-1 and TRBJ1-4, with D possibly TRBD1 on 6 matching bases. The CDR3 length is 14 residues. Trimming pared 5 bases from V and 2 bases from J, leaving 12 bases between. Germline CDR1 is SQVTM and CDR2 is ANQGSEA. Here the CDR3 reads CSVRGGRTNEKLFF. The DNA of the CDR3 is TGCAGCGTTCGCGGGGGGCGCACTAATGAAAAACTGTTTTTT.

The chain recombines TRBV28 with TRBJ2-3; unclear D gene. This CDR3 spans 16 amino acids. V lost 6 bases, J lost 1 base, and 17 bases lay in between. The germline V gene encodes CDR1 MDHEN and CDR2 SYDVKM. The CDR3 sequence is CASRKTLTRGTDTQYF. CDR3 bases: TGTGCCAGCAGGAAGACCCTGACCCGGGGCACAGATACGCAGTATTTT.

The V and J genes are TRBV15 and TRBJ2-1; perhaps TRBD2 as D (6 bases). The germline V and J ends were trimmed by 3 bases and 8 bases, with 14 bases remaining between them. Per germline, CDR1 LNHNV and CDR2 YYDKDF (reference sequence). The CDR3 covers 14 residues. This CDR3 is CATSREPGGYEQFF. In DNA form, the CDR3 reads TGTGCCACCAGCAGGGAACCTGGGGGGTATGAGCAGTTCTTC.

The rearrangement joins TRBV4-3 to TRBJ1-3; D is perhaps TRBD1 (6 bases). Between the trimmed V and J ends, which lost 1 base and 0 bases, there was a span of 7 bases. CDR1 is LGHNA and CDR2 is YSLEER in the germline V gene. CDR3 length: 15 amino acids. CDR3 sequence reads: CASSQVRGSGNTIYF. The CDR3 nucleotides read TGCGCCAGCAGCCAAGTCAGGGGCTCTGGAAACACCATATATTTT.

The CDR3 nucleotides are TGTGCCTGGCACAGGGTCGTCGACTATGGCTACACCTTC. Translated, it gives CAWHRVVDYGYTF. The V call is TRBV30, the J call TRBJ1-2, with D tentatively TRBD1 (6 bases). CDR3 length: 13 residues. Trimming stripped 5 bases from V and 3 bases from J, with 13 bases between. Germline CDR1 is GTSNPN and CDR2 is SVGIG (reference sequence). Combining the CDR3 with reference TRBV30 and TRBJ1-2 gives the whole variable domain SQTIHQWPATLVQPVGSPLSLECTVEGTSNPNLYWYRQAAGRGLQLLFYSVGIGQISSEVPQNLSASRPQDRQFILSSKKLLLSDSGFYLCAWHRVVDYGYTFGSGTRLTVV.

This clone showed up just a few times. The sample contains more than one DNA sequence encoding this CDR3. The J gene is TRBJ2-3, the V gene TRBV5-1; D unclear. This CDR3 has 12 residues. With 3 bases removed from V and 0 bases from J, the gap between germline ends came to 2 bases. CDR1 is SGHRS and CDR2 is YFSETQ in the germline V gene. The DNA for the CDR3 is TGCGCCAGCAGCTCGAGCACAGATACGCAGTATTTT. Encoded protein: CASSSSTDTQYF.

The rearrangement uses TRBV27 and TRBJ1-3; no clear D gene. The V gene lost 5 bases and the J gene lost 0 bases, with 5 bases spanning the gap. The CDR3 totals 13 residues. Germline CDR1 reads MNHEY; CDR2 reads SMNVEV (reference sequence). The chain's CDR3 is CASSTSSGNTIYF. CDR3 in DNA: TGTGCCAGCAGTACAAGCTCTGGAAACACCATATATTTT.

The CDR3 coding sequence is TGCAGCGTTGATGGGGGGCGGGAGGGCCACACAGATACGCAGTATTTT. Its protein product is CSVDGGREGHTDTQYF. This chain joins TRBV29-1 and TRBJ2-3, with 9 positions matching TRBD2. The CDR3 is 16 residues long. V lost 3 bases and J lost 2; bases outside the gene matches: 9. Germline values: CDR1 SQVTM, CDR2 ANQGSEA.

This rearrangement joins TRBV19 to TRBJ2-1, with D possibly being TRBD1 (5 bases). The CDR3 sequence is 11 residues long. Germline loops: CDR1 LNHDA, CDR2 SQIVND (reference sequence). V was pared by 8 bases and J by 8 bases, with 10 bases between. CDR3 coding DNA: TGTGCCAGTGCCCGCAGGGATGAGCAGTTCTTC. This codes for CASARRDEQFF.

The V call is TRBV28, the J call TRBJ1-2; 8 positions agree with TRBD1. Germline trimming cut 5 bases from V and 4 bases from J; bases unmatched to any gene: 6. Germline values: CDR1 MDHEN, CDR2 SYDVKM. This CDR3 is built from 14 residues. The CDR3 loop reads CASSHGTGVYGYTF. CDR3 nucleotides: TGTGCCAGCAGTCACGGGACAGGCGTCTATGGCTACACCTTC.

V and J are TRBV5-1 and TRBJ2-5; 7 bases fit TRBD1. Germline assignment: CDR1 SGHRS and CDR2 YFSETQ. The trim removed 4 bases at V and 2 bases at J, leaving 8 bases unmatched. There are 15 residues in the CDR3. The CDR3 coding sequence is TGCGCCAGCAGCAAGCAACGACAGGGACAAGAGACCCAGTACTTC. Its protein is CASSKQRQGQETQYF.

V is TRBV19 and J is TRBJ2-3; D is perhaps TRBD2 (5 bases). Per the germline V gene, CDR1 is LNHDA and CDR2 is SQIVND (reference sequence). This CDR3 spans 15 amino acids. The V and J ends lost 3 bases and 4 bases respectively, with 14 bases between them. CDR3: CASSIFAGRADTQYF. The CDR3 DNA sequence: TGTGCCAGTAGTATCTTTGCGGGTAGGGCAGATACGCAGTATTTT.